The entry below describes one TCR beta chain. Antigen unknown. Every isolated RNA sample was fully reverse transcribed, so sequencing captured expressed TCRB transcripts. TCRdb's table, derived via immunoSEQ multiplex PCR, lists solely in-frame clones and lacks some. The table records hundreds of thousands of clones, about 29% of them present only once. The sample originates from a study of beta chain features in type 1 diabetes. Regarding the study as a whole: Patients and controls would share equally any PCR tilt toward shorter templates.

Germline V gives CDR1 SGHTA, CDR2 FQGNSA. The CDR3 length is 12 residues. The V end was cut by 1 base, the J end by 4 bases, with 3 bases between. The TCR was taken from a man between 18 and 29 years old in good health. Sequencing was carried out using naive CD4+ T cells from blood. The gene calls are TRBV7-2 and TRBJ2-3; D remains ambiguous. The CDR3 is CASSLVADTQYF. CDR3 in DNA: TGTGCCAGCAGCTTAGTCGCAGATACGCAGTATTTT.